The next 26 T cell receptor beta chains were all read from a single sample in a study of blood T cell repertoires in COVID-19. Assay used: immunoSEQ multiplex PCR; TCRdb lists only in-frame clones, some missing. The sample consists of roughly 380,000 clones, about 87% of them appearing once. Input material: PBMCs or T cells enriched from blood (not recorded which). Source of these receptors: a man aged 25 to 40 who had recovered from COVID-19.

This chain links TRBV28 with TRBJ1-5, with no clear D. Trimming cost V 3 bases and J 7 bases, with 13 bases left between them. Germline assignment: CDR1 MDHEN and CDR2 SYDVKM. This CDR3 comprises 14 residues. Written as DNA, the CDR3 is TGTGCCAGCAGTTTTAGAGGGATGGGACAGCCCCAGCATTTT. Protein sequence: CASSFRGMGQPQHF.

The chain uses TRBV5-1 and TRBJ2-3; 10 bases match TRBD1. The J segment lost 2 bases and the V segment lost 4 bases, leaving 10 bases of the junction unmatched. This CDR3 has 17 residues. The germline CDR1 and CDR2 sequences are SGHRS and YFSETQ. The chain's CDR3 is CASSLFTGTGVTDTQYF. CDR3 nucleotide sequence: TGCGCCAGCAGCCTATTTACCGGGACAGGGGTCACAGATACGCAGTATTTT.

The chain couples TRBV2 to TRBJ2-6; maybe TRBD2 (7 bases). CDR1 is SNHLY, CDR2 FYNNEI, per germline. The CDR3 totals 16 residues. V gave up 10 bases and J gave up 0 bases, with 16 bases separating them. The CDR3 here is CAIPRGALSGANVLTF. The CDR3 coding sequence is TGTGCCATCCCTCGGGGGGCCCTCTCTGGGGCCAACGTCCTGACTTTC.

In nucleotides, the CDR3 is TGTGCCAGCAGCACGGTACAGGGAGGGACTGAAGCTTTCTTT. Protein product: CASSTVQGGTEAFF. The J gene is TRBJ1-1, the V gene TRBV3-1 (or the pseudogene TRBV3-2); D perhaps matches TRBD1 (6 bases). This CDR3 is 14 amino acids long. The germline CDR1 and CDR2 sequences are LGHDT and YNNKEL (reference sequence). Trimming removed 5 bases from V and 5 bases from J, with 15 bases in between.

The rearrangement joins TRBV4-2 to TRBJ2-7; D is possibly TRBD2 (5 bases). The V gene's germline CDR1 is LGHNA and CDR2 YNFKEQ. The ends were cut back, 4 bases at V and 6 bases at J, with 13 bases in the middle. This CDR3 has 13 amino acids. The CDR3 nucleotides read TGTGCCAGCAGCCCAGACTACCTTGGCGAGCAGTACTTC. This encodes CASSPDYLGEQYF.

This chain joins TRBV9 and TRBJ2-3, with TRBD2 matching over 10 bases. The CDR3 extends over 16 amino acids. Germline V gene data show CDR1 as SGDLS and CDR2 as YYNGEE. Trimming took 2 bases from V and 2 from J; bases not matched to a gene: 5. The CDR3 here is CASSVRAGGPTDTQYF. CDR3 coding DNA: TGTGCCAGCAGCGTGCGAGCGGGGGGGCCCACAGATACGCAGTATTTT.

The J gene is TRBJ1-2, the V gene TRBV2; D not certain. The V gene's germline CDR1 is SNHLY and CDR2 FYNNEI. This CDR3 spans 12 amino acids. Deletions cut 8 bases from V and 0 bases from J, with 7 bases between. The CDR3 spells CASGMTNYGYTF. In nucleotides, the CDR3 is TGTGCCAGCGGCATGACTAACTATGGCTACACCTTC.

The rearrangement uses TRBV6-2 or TRBV6-3 and TRBJ1-3; D not resolved. V was clipped by 2 bases and J by 0 bases, with 8 bases between them. Germline V gene lookup returns CDR1 MNHEY and CDR2 SVGEGT. The CDR3 extends over 15 amino acids. CDR3 sequence reads: CASSYAAASGNTIYF. The CDR3 nucleotides are TGTGCCAGCAGTTACGCGGCAGCCTCTGGAAACACCATATATTTT.

The chain carries TRBV28 and TRBJ1-4; the match to TRBD1 covers 7 bases. There are 16 residues in the CDR3. The V and J ends lost 4 bases and 4 bases, in that order; junction bases with no gene match: 9. CDR1 is MDHEN and CDR2 is SYDVKM in the germline V gene. CDR3 residues: CASSSYPGQINEKLFF. The CDR3 bases are TGTGCCAGCAGTTCCTATCCGGGACAGATTAATGAAAAACTGTTTTTT.

This clone was picked up a small number of times. CDR3 DNA sequence: TGTGCCAGCAGCTTAAACGGGTTAAGCTCCTACAATGAGCAGTTCTTC. Protein: CASSLNGLSSYNEQFF. V and J are TRBV7-3 and TRBJ2-1; D call uncertain. CDR1 SGHTA and CDR2 FQGTGA come from the germline V gene. Trimming removed 1 base at V and 0 bases at J, with 10 bases between. This CDR3 is 16 amino acids long.

This rearrangement joins TRBV28 to TRBJ2-1, with D hard to call. V dropped 3 bases and J dropped 3 bases, with 15 bases sitting between them. CDR1 MDHEN and CDR2 SYDVKM come from the germline V gene. CDR3 length: 16 residues. The CDR3 spells CASSFSGPLGYNEQFF. CDR3 DNA: TGTGCCAGCAGTTTTAGTGGGCCCTTAGGCTACAATGAGCAGTTCTTC. The whole variable domain, remainder taken from reference TRBV28 and TRBJ2-1, is DVKVTQSSRYLVKRTGEKVFLECVQDMDHENMFWYRQDPGLGLRLIYFSYDVKMKEKGDIPEGYSVSREKKERFSLILESASTNQTSMYLCASSFSGPLGYNEQFFGPGTRLTVL.

This clone was counted a few times. The chain employs TRBV19 and TRBJ1-1; TRBD1 matches 7 bases. This CDR3 spans 14 amino acids. The germline gives CDR1 LNHDA, CDR2 SQIVND (reference sequence). V dropped 2 bases and J dropped 8; count of bases not matched to a gene: 8. CDR3: CASSITGVPGEAFF. CDR3 coding DNA: TGTGCCAGTAGTATAACAGGGGTCCCTGGGGAAGCTTTCTTT. The whole variable domain, remainder taken from reference TRBV19 and TRBJ1-1, is DGGITQSPKYLFRKEGQNVTLSCEQNLNHDAMYWYRQDPGQGLRLIYYSQIVNDFQKGDIAEGYSVSREKKESFPLTVTSAQKNPTAFYLCASSITGVPGEAFFGQGTRLTVV.

V is TRBV5-1 and J is TRBJ2-5; D gene uncertain. V was cut by 1 base and J by 3 bases, with 7 bases left in between. The CDR3 contains 13 residues. Germline-derived CDR1 and CDR2 are SGHRS and YFSETQ. CDR3 loop: CASSLNSEETQYF. CDR3 bases: TGCGCCAGCAGCTTGAACTCCGAAGAGACCCAGTACTTC.

The chain recombines TRBV10-3 with TRBJ2-2; the match to TRBD2 covers 8 bases. With 5 bases clipped from V and 4 bases from J, the junction kept 6 bases outside the gene matches. This CDR3 region has 15 residues. Germline CDR1 reads ENHRY; CDR2 reads SYGVKD. The CDR3 nucleotides read TGTGCCATCAGTCCGGGAGGGGGTTCCACCGGGGAGCTGTTTTTT. Amino acids: CAISPGGGSTGELFF.

This chain connects TRBV11-2 to TRBJ2-5, with D maybe TRBD2 (6 bases). Germline V gene lookup returns CDR1 SGHAT and CDR2 FQNNGV. V was shortened by 5 bases and J by 5 bases, with 12 bases between the two germline ends. The length of the CDR3 is 13 residues. In DNA form, the CDR3 reads TGTGCCAGCAGCCCCGGGGGTGGGGAGACCCAGTACTTC. Amino acid sequence: CASSPGGGETQYF.

This rearrangement joins TRBV11-2 to TRBJ2-3, with TRBD2 matching over 7 bases. The CDR3 spans 16 residues. The junction had 5 bases not matched to a gene; V was cut back by 2 bases and J by 0 bases. CDR1 and CDR2 (germline): SGHAT, FQNNGV. The CDR3 DNA follows: TGTGCCAGCAGCTTATGGGGGGGTCCTAGCACAGATACGCAGTATTTT. It translates to CASSLWGGPSTDTQYF.

The chain employs TRBV7-2 and TRBJ1-1; 7 bases match TRBD1. The CDR3 contains 13 residues. Per the germline V gene, CDR1 is SGHTA and CDR2 is FQGNSA. Losses at the gene ends were 5 bases for V and 3 bases for J; bases not matched to a gene: 3. CDR3 sequence reads: CASSIDRDTEAFF. CDR3 DNA: TGTGCCAGCAGCATCGACAGGGACACTGAAGCTTTCTTT.

The chain employs TRBV10-3 and TRBJ2-5; D perhaps matches TRBD2 (6 bases). The CDR3 covers 15 residues. Between the trimmed V and J ends, which lost 2 bases and 5 bases, there was a span of 15 bases. The germline V gene encodes CDR1 ENHRY and CDR2 SYGVKD. In DNA, the CDR3 is TGTGCCATCAGTGAGACGGCAGCGGGTATTGAGACCCAGTACTTC. Its translation: CAISETAAGIETQYF.

The chain carries TRBV4-1 and TRBJ1-1, with no clear D. The CDR3 is 14 residues long. Germline lookup yields CDR1 MGHRA and CDR2 YSYEKL. V gave up 6 bases and J gave up 0 bases, with 11 bases separating them. CDR3 amino acids: CASSLQTVNTEAFF. The CDR3 DNA reads TGCGCCAGCAGTCTACAGACGGTGAACACTGAAGCTTTCTTT.

This chain connects TRBV5-5 to TRBJ2-5; D is uncertain. Trimming removed 0 bases from V and 4 bases from J, with 7 bases in between. The CDR3 is made up of 13 amino acids. Per germline, CDR1 SGHKS and CDR2 YYEKEE (reference sequence). In DNA, the CDR3 is TGTGCCAGCAGCTTGGGTAGCCGAGAGACCCAGTACTTC. Translation: CASSLGSRETQYF.

In this sample, this clone turned up once. The gene calls are TRBV5-1 and TRBJ2-2, with 7 bases identical to TRBD1. Germline CDR1 reads SGHRS; CDR2 reads YFSETQ. This CDR3 region has 14 residues. With 7 bases clipped from V and 1 base from J, the junction kept 4 bases outside the gene matches. Here the CDR3 DNA reads TGCGCCAGCGCCGGGACAGAGAACACCGGGGAGCTGTTTTTT. Its translation is CASAGTENTGELFF.

The rearrangement links TRBV6-2 or TRBV6-3 to TRBJ2-7; a possible D gene is TRBD1 (6 bases). Germline CDR1 and CDR2: MNHEY and SVGEGT. The CDR3 contains 14 residues. Trimming removed 4 bases at V and 0 bases at J, with 10 bases between. The CDR3 spells CASSSRTVSYEQYF. The CDR3 coding sequence is TGTGCCAGCAGTTCACGGACAGTCTCCTACGAGCAGTACTTC.

V and J are TRBV5-6 and TRBJ2-6, with TRBD1 identical over 9 bases. V trimming: 4 bases; J trimming: 0 bases; junction bases outside the gene matches: 5. The CDR3 runs to 17 residues. From germline, CDR1 is SGHDT and CDR2 YYEEEE. This CDR3 reads CASSAGQGHSGANVLTF. In nucleotides, the CDR3 is TGTGCCAGCAGCGCGGGACAGGGACACTCTGGGGCCAACGTCCTGACTTTC.

This clone was seen once. This chain links TRBV11-2 with TRBJ1-2, with 8 bases aligning to TRBD1. This CDR3 spans 15 amino acids. Germline values: CDR1 SGHAT, CDR2 FQNNGV. V was pared by 0 bases and J by 5 bases, with 5 bases of the junction left unmatched. The chain's CDR3 is CASSLERTGTYGYTF. DNA of the CDR3: TGTGCCAGCAGCTTAGAAAGGACAGGGACTTATGGCTACACCTTC.

DNA for the CDR3: TGTGCCAGCCGGGGGACTAACAACTACGAGCAGTACTTC. Protein: CASRGTNNYEQYF. The V and J genes are TRBV6-5 and TRBJ2-7, with TRBD2 matching 7 bases. Germline CDR1 is MNHEY and CDR2 is SVGAGI. The CDR3 extends over 13 amino acids. J gave up 3 bases and V 8 bases, and 7 bases lay outside the gene matches.

This clone was recorded once. This rearrangement joins TRBV3-1 (or the pseudogene TRBV3-2) to TRBJ1-6; D possibly corresponds to TRBD1 (6 bases). Trimming pared 4 bases from V and 7 bases from J, leaving 14 bases between. Per the germline V gene, CDR1 is LGHDT and CDR2 is YNNKEL (reference sequence). This CDR3 has 15 amino acids. In DNA form, the CDR3 reads TGTGCCAGCAGCCGAGCCGGGACAACGAATTCACCCCTCCACTTT. Translated, it gives CASSRAGTTNSPLHF.